This is a list of T cell receptor beta chains from one sample in a study of blood T cell repertoires in COVID-19. Sequencing used immunoSEQ multiplex PCR; TCRdb keeps in-frame clones, though not all of them. The sample has 85,000 to 90,000 clones, 89% seen once. The sequencing sample was made of peripheral blood. The source is a woman of 80 years or more with active COVID-19. CDR3s include the opening cysteine and the closing phenylalanine or tryptophan. The order of the fields is V gene, J gene, clone size, D gene, CDR3 DNA, CDR3 protein. D genes are given only for firm matches. Size is omitted from some rows. Given values are once, few, many or a class for expanded clones.

>TRBV5-6|TRBJ1-5|-|-
TGTGCCAGCAGCTTTGGACATCTCCTGGGTCAGCCCCAGCATTTT
CASSFGHLLGQPQHF
>TRBV11-3|TRBJ2-5|-|-
TGTGCCAGCAGCGGGACTGAAGAGACCCAGTACTTC
CASSGTEETQYF
>TRBV7-2|TRBJ2-2|-|-
TGTGCCAGCAGCTCCTTGTTCGGGGAGCTGTTTTTT
CASSSLFGELFF
>TRBV9|TRBJ2-5|-|TRBD2
TGTGCCAGCAGCGTGCTGGGGGGGGGAGAGACCCAGTACTTC
CASSVLGGGETQYF
>TRBV4-2|TRBJ2-2|-|-
TGTGCCAGCAGCCAAGATGGGCGGGTTGATGACACCGGGGAGCTGTTTTTT
CASSQDGRVDDTGELFF
>TRBV18|TRBJ2-5|-|TRBD2
TGTGCCAGCTCACCACCGGCGGGGGGAGGAGAGACCCAGTACTTC
CASSPPAGGGETQYF
>TRBV6-5|TRBJ2-1|-|TRBD2
TGTGCCAGCAGGGGAGCGGGACCAGCCTACAATGAGCAGTTCTTC
CASRGAGPAYNEQFF
>TRBV11-2|TRBJ2-3|-|TRBD1
TGTGCCAGCAGCTTAGGAGGACAGGGGTCTAGCACAGATACGCAGTATTTT
CASSLGGQGSSTDTQYF
>TRBV6-6|TRBJ1-1|-|-
TGTGCCACCGGGAGGCAGTTGAACACTGAAGCTTTCTTT
CATGRQLNTEAFF
>TRBV19|TRBJ2-1|few|-
TGTGCCAGTAGTATGGGGATAGCGGTAACCTACAATGAGCAGTTCTTC
CASSMGIAVTYNEQFF